The 3 T cell receptor beta chains listed next were all sequenced from one sample in a study of blood T cells in healthy people across ages. Primed by a sample-barcoded 5' primer and a J-beta primer mix, a second PCR proceeded for roughly 7 to 11 cycles. TCRdb re-called the 5' RACE reads through MiXCR, storing one row per CDR3 protein. The sample lists 650,000 or so distinct CDR3 sequences; under 65% were seen once. Sequencing used blood. These receptors were obtained from a woman of 80 years or more in good health.

The table lists this clonotype with a few counts. This chain links TRBV7-2 with TRBJ1-5, with a weak D call TRBD1 (5 bases). Germline lookup yields CDR1 SGHTA and CDR2 FQGNSA. Trimming removed 6 bases from V and 1 base from J, with 13 bases in between. This CDR3 has 15 residues. The CDR3 sequence is CASRVGGSSNQPQHF. The CDR3 DNA follows: TGTGCCAGCAGGGTGGGGGGTTCGAGCAATCAGCCCCAGCATTTT.

This clonotype was seen only a few times. V usage is TRBV12-3 or TRBV12-4 and J usage is TRBJ1-1, with 7 bases aligning to TRBD1. This CDR3 is 13 amino acids long. V was clipped by 6 bases and J by 5 bases; unmatched bases: 6. This CDR3 is CASSPRGRTEAFF. The CDR3 DNA reads TGTGCCAGCAGCCCCAGGGGGAGAACTGAAGCTTTCTTT.

This clonotype was counted at least ten times. This chain joins TRBV4-1 and TRBJ1-2; TRBD1 is a possible D gene (5 bases). The V gene's germline CDR1 is MGHRA and CDR2 YSYEKL. Trimming pared 4 bases from V and 4 bases from J, leaving 10 bases between. CDR3 length: 13 amino acids. The CDR3 DNA reads TGCGCCAGCAGCCCTGCCGACAGCTATGGCTACACCTTC. The encoded protein is CASSPADSYGYTF.